A single sample gave rise to the 5 T cell receptor beta chains below, sequenced in a study of CD8 T cells in ankylosing spondylitis. MiXCR, applied by TCRdb to the 5' RACE reads, yields one record per CDR3 protein. The sample shows about 250,000 distinct CDR3 sequences, 30% to 40% of them seen only once. The sequenced material came from blood, either unsorted or a sorted T cell fraction (not recorded which). These receptor sequences come from a male donor with ankylosing spondylitis or in good health (not recorded which).

The V call is TRBV5-1, the J call TRBJ2-3; perhaps TRBD2 as D (5 bases). The CDR3 has 15 amino acids. CDR1 and CDR2 (germline): SGHRS, YFSETQ. The V gene lost 5 bases and the J gene lost 0 bases, with 13 bases spanning the gap. The CDR3 DNA follows: TGCGCCAGCAGGCCCGGGGTACTAAGCACAGATACGCAGTATTTT. Protein sequence: CASRPGVLSTDTQYF.

The chain combines TRBV5-1 with TRBJ2-5; D gene uncertain. V dropped 4 bases and J dropped 2 bases, with 12 bases sitting between them. The CDR3 is made up of 14 amino acids. CDR1 SGHRS and CDR2 YFSETQ come from the germline V gene. The CDR3 nucleotides read TGCGCCAGCAGCCCCTCGCCTTCACAAGAGACCCAGTACTTC. Its translation is CASSPSPSQETQYF.

The rearrangement joins TRBV3-1 to TRBJ2-3; D might be TRBD1 or TRBD2, each matching 7 bases. This CDR3 is built from 15 residues. V was cut by 2 bases and J by 3 bases, with 12 bases left in between. Germline lookup yields CDR1 LGHDT and CDR2 YNNKEL (reference sequence). In nucleotides, the CDR3 is TGTGCCAGCAGCCAAATCCAGGGGGGGACAGATACGCAGTATTTT. This codes for CASSQIQGGTDTQYF.

This clonotype appeared a few times. This chain links TRBV3-1 with TRBJ2-1; 7 bases line up with TRBD2. The CDR3 extends over 15 amino acids. V was clipped by 2 bases and J by 8 bases; unmatched bases: 9. Germline lookup yields CDR1 LGHDT and CDR2 YNNKEL (reference sequence). The CDR3 region has the DNA TGTGCCAGCAGCCAACCTACCACTAGCGTTGATGAGCAGTTCTTC. Residues: CASSQPTTSVDEQFF.

The chain employs TRBV4-1 and TRBJ2-7; D remains unclear. CDR1 and CDR2 from the germline V gene are MGHRA and YSYEKL. V lost 0 bases, J lost 0 bases, and 9 bases lay in between. The CDR3 contains 15 residues. CDR3 sequence: CASSQDRSPSYEQYF. CDR3 DNA: TGCGCCAGCAGCCAAGACAGGTCGCCCTCCTACGAGCAGTACTTC.